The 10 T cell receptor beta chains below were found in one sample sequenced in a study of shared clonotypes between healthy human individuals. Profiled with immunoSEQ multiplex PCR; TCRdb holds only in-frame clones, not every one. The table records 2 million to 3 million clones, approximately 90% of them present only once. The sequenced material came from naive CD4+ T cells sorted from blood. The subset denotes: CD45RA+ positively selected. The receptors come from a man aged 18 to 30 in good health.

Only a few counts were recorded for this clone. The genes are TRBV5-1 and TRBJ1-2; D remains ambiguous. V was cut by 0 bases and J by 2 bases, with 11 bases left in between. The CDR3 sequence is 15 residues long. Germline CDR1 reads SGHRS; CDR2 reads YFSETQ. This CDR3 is CASSLGLAANYGYTF. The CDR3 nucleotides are TGCGCCAGCAGCTTGGGTTTGGCGGCAAACTATGGCTACACCTTC. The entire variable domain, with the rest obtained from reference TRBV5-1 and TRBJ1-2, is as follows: KAGVTQTPRYLIKTRGQQVTLSCSPISGHRSVSWYQQTPGQGLQFLFEYFSETQRNKGNFPGRFSGRQFSNSRSEMNVSTLELGDSALYLCASSLGLAANYGYTFGSGTRLTVV.

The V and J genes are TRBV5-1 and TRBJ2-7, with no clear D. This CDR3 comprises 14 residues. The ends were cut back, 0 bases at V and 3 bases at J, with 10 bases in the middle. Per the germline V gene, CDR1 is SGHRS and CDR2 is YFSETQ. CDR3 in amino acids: CASSLGQELYEQYF. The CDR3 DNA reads TGCGCCAGCAGCTTGGGGCAGGAACTCTACGAGCAGTACTTC.

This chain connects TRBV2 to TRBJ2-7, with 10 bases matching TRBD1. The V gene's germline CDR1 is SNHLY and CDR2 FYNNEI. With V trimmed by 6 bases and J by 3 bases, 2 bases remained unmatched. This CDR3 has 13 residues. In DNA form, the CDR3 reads TGTGCCAGCAGAGACAGGGGGCGCTACGAGCAGTACTTC. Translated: CASRDRGRYEQYF.

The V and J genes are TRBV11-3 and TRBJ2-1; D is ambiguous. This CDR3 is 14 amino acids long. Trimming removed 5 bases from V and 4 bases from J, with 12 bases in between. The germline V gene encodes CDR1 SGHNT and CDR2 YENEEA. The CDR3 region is CASSPVGIYNEQFF. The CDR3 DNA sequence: TGTGCCAGCAGCCCCGTAGGGATTTACAATGAGCAGTTCTTC. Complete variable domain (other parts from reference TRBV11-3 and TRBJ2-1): EAGVVQSPRYKIIEKKQPVAFWCNPISGHNTLYWYLQNLGQGPELLIRYENEEAVDDSQLPKDRFSAERLKGVDSTLKIQPAELGDSAVYLCASSPVGIYNEQFFGPGTRLTVL.

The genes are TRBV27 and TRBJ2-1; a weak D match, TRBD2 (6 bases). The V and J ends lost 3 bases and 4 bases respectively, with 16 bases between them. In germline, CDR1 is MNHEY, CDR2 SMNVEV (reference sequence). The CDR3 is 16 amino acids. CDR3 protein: CASSLGATGLYNEQFF. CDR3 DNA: TGTGCCAGCAGTTTGGGCGCGACGGGACTGTACAATGAGCAGTTCTTC.

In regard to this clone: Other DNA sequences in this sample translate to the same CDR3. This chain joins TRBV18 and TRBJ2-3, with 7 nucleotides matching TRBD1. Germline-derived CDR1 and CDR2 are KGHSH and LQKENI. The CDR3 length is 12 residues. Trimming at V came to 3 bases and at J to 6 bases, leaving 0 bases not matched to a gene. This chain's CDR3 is CASSPRGDTQYF. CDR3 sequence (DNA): TGTGCCAGCTCACCCAGGGGGGATACGCAGTATTTT.

The CDR3 region is CASSEFSYEQYF. Here the CDR3 DNA reads TGTGCCAGCAGTGAGTTCAGCTACGAGCAGTACTTC. The chain carries TRBV6-1 and TRBJ2-7; D is undetermined. V lost 3 bases to trimming and J lost 3 bases, with 6 bases between them. The germline gives CDR1 MNHNS, CDR2 SASEGT. This CDR3 comprises 12 residues.

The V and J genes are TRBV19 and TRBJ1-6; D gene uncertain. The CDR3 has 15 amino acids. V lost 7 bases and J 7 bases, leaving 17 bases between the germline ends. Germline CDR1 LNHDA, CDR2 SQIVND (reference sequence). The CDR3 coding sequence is TGTGCCAGTAACCCAGGTTCCCCCGGGAATTCACCCCTCCACTTT. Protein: CASNPGSPGNSPLHF.

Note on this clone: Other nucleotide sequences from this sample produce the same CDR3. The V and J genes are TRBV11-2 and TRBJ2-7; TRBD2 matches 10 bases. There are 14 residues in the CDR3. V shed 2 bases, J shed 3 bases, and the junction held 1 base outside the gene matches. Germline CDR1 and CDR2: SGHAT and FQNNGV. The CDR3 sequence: CASSLLAGDYEQYF. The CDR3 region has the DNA TGTGCCAGCAGCTTACTAGCGGGAGACTACGAGCAGTACTTC.

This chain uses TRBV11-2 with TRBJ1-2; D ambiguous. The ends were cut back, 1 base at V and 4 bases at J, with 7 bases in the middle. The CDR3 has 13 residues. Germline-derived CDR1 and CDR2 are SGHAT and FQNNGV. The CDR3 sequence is CASSLAGIYGYTF. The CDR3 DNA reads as TGTGCCAGCAGCTTAGCGGGAATCTATGGCTACACCTTC.